A single sample gave rise to the 18 T cell receptor beta chains below, sequenced in a study of a mutant IDH1 vaccine in newly diagnosed glioma. Antigen specificity for these receptors is unknown. Indicated time point: week 35, safety follow-up. Alongside topical imiquimod, each dose of vaccine comprised 300 ug of mutant IDH1 20-mer peptide. Method: immunoSEQ multiplex PCR; TCRdb's copy keeps in-frame clones and lacks some. The table includes around 41,000 clones, roughly nine tenths detected once. The sample here was PBMCs, taken from a glioma patient whose treatment included an IDH1 peptide vaccine. These receptors all stem from a man aged 40-50 years with glioma.

V usage is TRBV15 and J usage is TRBJ1-5; D not resolved. The CDR3 extends over 18 amino acids. The germline V gene encodes CDR1 LNHNV and CDR2 YYDKDF (reference sequence). Trimming removed 4 bases from V and 4 bases from J, with 23 bases in between. CDR3 residues: CATSTRAVSDFPNQPQHF. CDR3 sequence (DNA): TGTGCCACCAGCACTCGGGCCGTCAGCGACTTTCCTAATCAGCCCCAGCATTTT.

V is TRBV7-2 and J is TRBJ2-3; TRBD1 matches 8 bases. CDR3 length equals 14 residues. The germline CDR1 and CDR2 sequences are SGHTA and FQGNSA. V gave up 9 bases and J gave up 0 bases; unmatched junction bases: 5. The DNA of the CDR3 is TGTGCCAGTAGCCGGGACAGGAGCACAGATACGCAGTATTTT. It specifies CASSRDRSTDTQYF.

The J gene is TRBJ1-1, the V gene TRBV11-2, with TRBD1 identical over 12 bases. This CDR3 contains 18 residues. Germline V lookup: CDR1 SGHAT, CDR2 FQNNGV. Trimming cost V 5 bases and J 4 bases; bases outside gene matches: 14. CDR3 protein: CASSAAGGTGGAGTEAFF. The CDR3 nucleotides are TGTGCCAGCAGCGCCGCAGGGGGGACAGGGGGCGCGGGCACTGAAGCTTTCTTT.

The J gene is TRBJ1-2, the V gene TRBV19, with 8 bases identical to TRBD1. With V trimmed by 6 bases and J by 4 bases, 4 bases remained unmatched. CDR3 size: 13 residues. Germline CDR1 LNHDA, CDR2 SQIVND (reference sequence). The CDR3 loop reads CASRRDRSYGYTF. The CDR3 DNA follows: TGTGCCAGTAGGCGGGACAGGAGCTATGGCTACACCTTC.

The chain carries TRBV7-2 and TRBJ2-1; D unresolved. This CDR3 is 14 amino acids long. Trimming stripped 3 bases from V and 8 bases from J, with 14 bases between. Germline V gene data show CDR1 as SGHTA and CDR2 as FQGNSA. Here the CDR3 DNA reads TGTGCCAGCAGCTTGCCGGGCGTTCCCCATGAGCAGTTCTTC. This codes for CASSLPGVPHEQFF.

The rearrangement joins TRBV19 to TRBJ1-1; D is possibly TRBD1 (6 bases). Germline V gene sequence: CDR1 LNHDA, CDR2 SQIVND (reference sequence). The CDR3 contains 15 residues. Trimming removed 5 bases at V and 1 base at J, with 14 bases between. The CDR3 sequence is CASSPTGTPNTEAFF. The CDR3 DNA reads as TGTGCCAGTAGTCCCACCGGGACACCGAACACTGAAGCTTTCTTT.

This chain connects TRBV6-1 to TRBJ2-2; D perhaps matches TRBD1 (6 bases). Germline assignment: CDR1 MNHNS and CDR2 SASEGT. V was trimmed by 4 bases and J by 3 bases, leaving 12 bases between them. CDR3 length: 15 amino acids. The CDR3 spells CASSARDTDTGELFF. As DNA, the CDR3 is TGTGCCAGCAGTGCCCGGGACACCGACACCGGGGAGCTGTTTTTT.

The V and J genes are TRBV6-1 and TRBJ2-7; no clear D. The CDR3 loop spans 10 amino acids. The germline V gene encodes CDR1 MNHNS and CDR2 SASEGT. Here the CDR3 DNA reads TGTGCGATCGGAGACTACGAGCAGTACTTC. This encodes CAIGDYEQYF.

This chain links TRBV10-3 with TRBJ2-1; 14 positions agree with TRBD2. V lost 8 bases and J lost 7; bases outside the gene matches: 4. The CDR3 has 14 amino acids. Germline assignment: CDR1 ENHRY and CDR2 SYGVKD. Written as DNA, the CDR3 is TGTGCCATCCTAAGGACTAGCGGGAGGAATGAGCAGTTCTTC. It encodes CAILRTSGRNEQFF.

The genes are TRBV7-6 and TRBJ2-2, with D possibly matching TRBD2 (6 bases). CDR3 length: 16 residues. CDR1 and CDR2 from the germline V gene are SGHVS and FNYEAQ. V dropped 5 bases and J dropped 0 bases, with 13 bases sitting between them. DNA for the CDR3: TGTGCCAGCAGCATAACCGGGACTTCGAACACCGGGGAGCTGTTTTTT. Its translation: CASSITGTSNTGELFF.

This clone has only one observation. The DNA for the CDR3 is TGTGCCAGCCTCCAGGTTGCCATCCTTGAAGCTTTCTTT. This translates into CASLQVAILEAFF. The J gene is TRBJ1-1, the V gene TRBV2; the D is unclear. Trimming stripped 8 bases from V and 7 bases from J, with 17 bases between. The CDR3 sequence is 13 residues long. CDR1 and CDR2 from the germline V gene are SNHLY and FYNNEI. The full variable domain, with the rest looked up from reference TRBV2 and TRBJ1-1, is EPEVTQTPSHQVTQMGQEVILRCVPISNHLYFYWYRQILGQKVEFLVSFYNNEISEKSEIFDDQFSVERPDGSNFTLKIRSTKLEDSAMYFCASLQVAILEAFFGQGTRLTVV.

This clone has a single count. The V call is TRBV11-3, the J call TRBJ2-3; 12 bases map to TRBD2. The germline CDR1 and CDR2 sequences are SGHNT and YENEEA. The CDR3 length is 16 residues. With V trimmed by 6 bases and J by 2 bases, 6 bases remained unmatched. The CDR3 here is CASSVGTSGYTDTQYF. The DNA of the CDR3 is TGTGCCAGCAGTGTTGGGACTAGCGGGTACACAGATACGCAGTATTTT. Together with reference TRBV11-3 and TRBJ2-3, the CDR3 gives the full variable domain: EAGVVQSPRYKIIEKKQPVAFWCNPISGHNTLYWYLQNLGQGPELLIRYENEEAVDDSQLPKDRFSAERLKGVDSTLKIQPAELGDSAVYLCASSVGTSGYTDTQYFGPGTRLTVL.

The V gene is TRBV7-7, the J gene TRBJ2-1, with 8 nucleotides matching TRBD2. The CDR3 spans 15 residues. The germline V gene encodes CDR1 SSHAT and CDR2 FNYEAQ (reference sequence). V shed 4 bases and J 5 bases; nucleotides not matched to a gene: 7. Here the CDR3 reads CASSSGGGGDNEQFF. CDR3 nucleotide sequence: TGTGCCAGCAGCTCGGGAGGGGGAGGAGACAATGAGCAGTTCTTC.

The CDR3 DNA reads TGTGCCTGGAGTGTAGGGCGGGCACAGGATGGCTACACCTTC. Translation gives CAWSVGRAQDGYTF. The chain has TRBV30 and TRBJ1-2, with TRBD1 as a possible D gene (5 bases). The length of the CDR3 is 14 residues. The germline gives CDR1 GTSNPN, CDR2 SVGIG (reference sequence). Trimming removed 0 bases from V and 6 bases from J, with 14 bases in between.

Only a few counts were recorded for this clone. The chain has TRBV30 and TRBJ2-6; unclear D gene. The germline V and J ends were trimmed by 0 bases and 1 base, with 10 bases remaining between them. This CDR3 spans 16 amino acids. Germline assignment: CDR1 GTSNPN and CDR2 SVGIG (reference sequence). The CDR3 spells CAWSVVLASGANVLTF. The CDR3 nucleotides read TGTGCCTGGAGTGTAGTTCTCGCGTCTGGGGCCAACGTCCTGACTTTC.

This chain connects TRBV4-1 to TRBJ1-4; no clear D. Per germline, CDR1 MGHRA and CDR2 YSYEKL. V dropped 1 base and J dropped 8 bases, with 5 bases sitting between them. The CDR3 covers 12 residues. CDR3 sequence (DNA): TGCGCCAGCAGCCAAGTACGGGAAAAACTGTTTTTT. This gives the protein CASSQVREKLFF.

The chain has TRBV13 and TRBJ1-1; a weak D match, TRBD1 (5 bases). The CDR3 sequence is 17 residues long. The V end lost 0 bases, the J end lost 1 base, and 15 bases lay between the germline ends. Germline V lookup: CDR1 PRHDT, CDR2 FYEKMQ (reference sequence). The CDR3 sequence: CASSLGYWGETNTEAFF. CDR3 coding DNA: TGTGCCAGCAGCTTAGGGTACTGGGGGGAGACGAACACTGAAGCTTTCTTT.

V is TRBV6-5 and J is TRBJ2-5; D ambiguous. Germline CDR1 is MNHEY and CDR2 is SVGAGI. The CDR3 has 15 amino acids. The V end lost 0 bases, the J end lost 5 bases, and 13 bases lay between the germline ends. For the CDR3, the DNA is TGTGCCAGCAGTTACTCGAGGATTGGCAGTGAGACCCAGTACTTC. Translated, it gives CASSYSRIGSETQYF.